The sequence of this T cell receptor (beta chain) was determined in a study of T cell responses to AZD1222 COVID-19 vaccine. Study results and caveats: Unmutated variant regions are reportedly targeted by nearly half of spike-specific TCRs. Vaccination with two AZD1222 doses was followed by a rise in Spike-specific TCR breadth and depth. Most donors were white British, females outnumbered males, and clonal diversity was possibly underestimated.

Here immunoSEQ multiplex PCR was the method, and the copy in TCRdb shows in-frame clones only, minus some. The sample has about 150,000 clones, just over 90% seen once. Turning to this clone: The antigen is undetermined.

CDR3 size: 13 residues. CDR1 MNHEY and CDR2 SVGAGI come from the germline V gene. With V trimmed by 4 bases and J by 5 bases, 2 bases remained unmatched. The receptor was isolated from an adult who received the AZD1222 COVID-19 vaccine. This specimen consisted of peripheral blood, obtained 28 days after the second AZD1222 dose. The chain combines TRBV6-5 with TRBJ2-1, with TRBD1 identical over 7 bases. The CDR3: CASSFRGNNEQFF. The CDR3 region has the DNA TGTGCCAGCAGTTTCAGGGGGAACAATGAGCAGTTCTTC.